Presented here are 8 T cell receptor beta chains from one specimen sequenced in a study of low-dose radiotherapy and immunotherapy resistance in tumors. First-strand cDNA used TRAV- and TRBV-specific primers, covering alpha and beta chains. TCR amplification ran roughly 21 PCR cycles using constant-region and V-primer adapter primers. TCRdb reprocessed the reads with MiXCR, giving one entry per CDR3 protein. The sample consists of roughly 90,000 distinct CDR3 sequences, 20% to 25% of them appearing once. Time point described: after trial treatment. The treatment was: LDRT plus nivolumab, ipilimumab, low-dose cyclophosphamide and aspirin (RACIN trial). The source material was PBMCs, sampled after low-dose radiotherapy plus immunotherapy. The source of these receptors is a female donor with ovarian cancer.

At least ten counts were recorded for this clonotype. The chain couples TRBV29-1 to TRBJ2-7, with D hard to call. Looked up from germline, CDR1 is SQVTM and CDR2 is ANQGSEA. This CDR3 has 11 amino acids. V lost 2 bases, J lost 2 bases, and 4 bases lay in between. CDR3 bases: TGCAGCGTTGAACAGGCCTACGAGCAGTACTTC. Translated: CSVEQAYEQYF.

V gene TRBV20-1 combines with J gene TRBJ2-3; maybe TRBD2 (7 bases). Trimming shortened V by 7 bases and J by 5 bases, and 25 bases separated the two germline ends. The CDR3 extends over 16 amino acids. Germline CDR1 DFQATT, CDR2 SNEGSKA (reference sequence). The CDR3 DNA follows: TGCAGTGTCGGTCTGAGGCTAGGGGGGGCCATAGATACGCAGTATTTT. This sequence encodes CSVGLRLGGAIDTQYF.

For this clonotype: This likely traces to a read error, being one base from a far larger clone. CDR3 amino acids: CASRPQGKEQHF. For the CDR3, the DNA is TGTGCCAGCAGGCCACAGGGTAAAGAGCAGCACTTC. The V gene is TRBV6-8, the J gene TRBJ2-7, with D possibly being TRBD1 (6 bases). Germline V lookup: CDR1 MNHGY, CDR2 SAAAGT. The CDR3 sequence is 12 residues long.

The CDR3 DNA reads as TGCAGCGTTGTGGCGGGGGTCGGCTACACCTTC. Translating it yields CSVVAGVGYTF. The rearrangement joins TRBV29-1 to TRBJ1-2; maybe TRBD1 (5 bases). Trimming removed 4 bases from V and 8 bases from J, with 11 bases in between. Germline V gene lookup returns CDR1 SQVTM and CDR2 ANQGSEA. This CDR3 has 11 amino acids.

At least ten counts were recorded for this clonotype. The chain carries TRBV7-9 and TRBJ2-5; 8 bases are shared with TRBD2. The CDR3 totals 14 residues. V lost 5 bases and J lost 5; bases outside the gene matches: 7. Germline lookup yields CDR1 SEHNR and CDR2 FQNEAQ (reference sequence). The CDR3 protein is CASSPRASGETQYF. For the CDR3, the DNA is TGTGCCAGCAGCCCCCGTGCTAGCGGGGAGACCCAGTACTTC.

This clonotype was recorded many times. This chain uses TRBV6-2 or TRBV6-3 with TRBJ1-1; 7 positions agree with TRBD1. The CDR3 is made up of 17 amino acids. Germline-derived CDR1 and CDR2 are MNHEY and SVGEGT. The junction had 9 bases not matched to a gene; V was cut back by 2 bases and J by 0 bases. CDR3 sequence: CASSYVPGGPMNTEAFF. The CDR3 DNA reads TGTGCCAGCAGTTACGTTCCAGGGGGACCTATGAACACTGAAGCTTTCTTT.

The CDR3 coding sequence is TGTGCCAGCAGCCCCGTAGGACAGACCAATGAGCAGTTCTTC. This translates into CASSPVGQTNEQFF. The genes are TRBV11-2 and TRBJ2-1; possibly TRBD1 for D (6 bases). Trimming took off 5 bases at V and 6 bases at J, with 14 bases between the two ends. Germline lookup yields CDR1 SGHAT and CDR2 FQNNGV. This CDR3 region has 14 residues. Based on the CDR3 plus reference TRBV11-2 and TRBJ2-1, the full variable domain is EAGVAQSPRYKIIEKRQSVAFWCNPISGHATLYWYQQILGQGPKLLIQFQNNGVVDDSQLPKDRFSAERLKGVDSTLKIQPAKLEDSAVYLCASSPVGQTNEQFFGPGTRLTVL.

In this sample, this clonotype is medium-sized. The chain has TRBV6-6 and TRBJ2-3, with D unresolved. Deletions cut 5 bases from V and 1 base from J, with 10 bases between. Germline V CDR1 and CDR2: MNHNY, SVGAGI (reference sequence). CDR3 size: 14 residues. The CDR3 loop is CASSRLYGTDTQYF. Written as DNA, the CDR3 is TGTGCCAGCAGTCGACTCTACGGCACAGATACGCAGTATTTT.